One and the same sample provided the 24 T cell receptor beta chains below, sequenced in a study of TIL therapy for anti-PD-1-resistant metastatic lung cancer. Time point of the sample: pre-treatment sample, taken before nivolumab and TIL therapy. Sequencing used immunoSEQ v3. Sequenced by immunoSEQ multiplex PCR; TCRdb stores in-frame clones only, minus some. The repertoire holds under 70,000 clones, with 70% to 75% as singletons. This sample comprised blood, obtained at baseline. Receptors were obtained from a person between 30 and 80 years old with non-small cell lung cancer.

The CDR3 region has the DNA TGTGCCAGCAGCTTACAGGTCCTCGGCGAGCAGTACTTC. This sequence encodes CASSLQVLGEQYF. The chain couples TRBV7-6 to TRBJ2-7; D remains unclear. Germline CDR1 is SGHVS and CDR2 is FNYEAQ. V lost 2 bases and J 6 bases, leaving 11 bases between the germline ends. CDR3 length: 13 residues.

This chain links TRBV7-2 with TRBJ2-3; possibly TRBD2 for D (6 bases). V was clipped by 5 bases and J by 6 bases, with 21 bases between them. This CDR3 has 16 amino acids. Germline V gene lookup returns CDR1 SGHTA and CDR2 FQGNSA. The DNA of the CDR3 is TGTGCCAGCAGCCCTCGGCGGGACCCGGCAGGGGATACGCAGTATTTT. This gives the protein CASSPRRDPAGDTQYF.

The chain uses TRBV5-1 and TRBJ2-5; 8 bases map to TRBD2. Trimming cost V 4 bases and J 2 bases; bases outside gene matches: 7. The germline V gene has CDR1 SGHRS and CDR2 YFSETQ. The CDR3 covers 15 residues. The CDR3 here is CASSKMVAGQETQYF. CDR3 in DNA: TGCGCCAGCAGCAAAATGGTAGCGGGACAAGAGACCCAGTACTTC.

The J gene is TRBJ2-5, the V gene TRBV10-1; D assignment may be TRBD1 or TRBD2 (5 bases each). Trimming stripped 4 bases from V and 5 bases from J, with 17 bases between. Germline values: CDR1 WNHNN, CDR2 SYGVQD (reference sequence). The CDR3 length is 15 residues. CDR3 protein: CASSGTSLGVETQYF. CDR3 sequence (DNA): TGCGCCAGCAGTGGTACAAGCCTGGGGGTCGAGACCCAGTACTTC.

This chain uses TRBV30 with TRBJ2-4; 8 bases agree with TRBD1. CDR3 length: 14 amino acids. V gave up 5 bases and J gave up 3 bases; unmatched junction bases: 6. Per germline, CDR1 GTSNPN and CDR2 SVGIG (reference sequence). The CDR3 bases are TGTGCCTGGGGGACAGGCCTGGGCAAAAACATTCAGTACTTC. This gives the protein CAWGTGLGKNIQYF.

V gene TRBV14 combines with J gene TRBJ2-7; D remains unclear. This CDR3 is 15 amino acids long. Germline lookup yields CDR1 SGHDN and CDR2 FVKESK. V was trimmed by 2 bases and J by 7 bases, leaving 18 bases between them. CDR3 in amino acids: CASSQRRAGIGEQYF. As DNA, the CDR3 is TGTGCCAGCAGCCAACGCCGGGCCGGAATAGGGGAGCAGTACTTC.

The rearrangement uses TRBV6-6 and TRBJ2-1; 12 bases are a match to TRBD2. CDR1 is MNHNY, CDR2 SVGAGI, per germline (reference sequence). The CDR3 is 15 residues long. With V trimmed by 2 bases and J by 9 bases, 5 bases remained unmatched. The CDR3 sequence is CASSYDTSGRSEQFF. The DNA for the CDR3 is TGTGCCAGCAGTTACGACACTAGCGGGAGGAGTGAGCAGTTCTTC.

The rearrangement uses TRBV6-4 and TRBJ2-7; D unresolved. Per the germline V gene, CDR1 is MRHNA and CDR2 is SNTAGT. With 2 bases removed from V and 3 bases from J, the gap between germline ends came to 8 bases. The CDR3 runs 13 residues. CDR3 protein: CASSDRQYYEQYF. CDR3 sequence (DNA): TGTGCCAGCAGTGACAGGCAATACTACGAGCAGTACTTC.

This chain links TRBV28 with TRBJ2-5, with D possibly called TRBD1 or TRBD2 (6 bases each). Trimming took off 5 bases at V and 5 bases at J, with 18 bases between the two ends. The germline V gene encodes CDR1 MDHEN and CDR2 SYDVKM. This CDR3 region has 15 residues. The CDR3 DNA reads TGTGCCAGCAGTGCGGCGGTCACGGGGGCGGAGACCCAGTACTTC. It codes for CASSAAVTGAETQYF. The complete variable domain, with remaining parts taken from reference TRBV28 and TRBJ2-5, reads DVKVTQSSRYLVKRTGEKVFLECVQDMDHENMFWYRQDPGLGLRLIYFSYDVKMKEKGDIPEGYSVSREKKERFSLILESASTNQTSMYLCASSAAVTGAETQYFGPGTRLLVL.

This chain uses TRBV2 with TRBJ1-4, with D unclear. Trimming removed 8 bases from V and 0 bases from J, with 28 bases in between. The CDR3 has 20 amino acids. Germline CDR1 SNHLY, CDR2 FYNNEI. The CDR3 protein is CASLKLTRVGRPATNEKLFF. The CDR3 DNA is TGTGCCAGCCTTAAGTTAACCCGCGTAGGCAGACCAGCAACTAATGAAAAACTGTTTTTT.

The V and J genes are TRBV6-5 and TRBJ2-7; possible D gene TRBD1, 5 bases. Germline loops: CDR1 MNHEY, CDR2 SVGAGI. The CDR3 consists of 15 residues. The V end lost 0 bases, the J end lost 2 bases, and 11 bases lay between the germline ends. The CDR3 nucleotides are TGTGCCAGCAGTTACTCGTGGACACCTACCTACGAGCAGTACTTC. The encoded protein is CASSYSWTPTYEQYF.

This clone was recorded once. The chain joins TRBV7-9 to TRBJ2-5; perhaps TRBD2 as D (5 bases). Deletions cut 5 bases from V and 0 bases from J, with 10 bases between. Germline V gene sequence: CDR1 SEHNR, CDR2 FQNEAQ (reference sequence). This CDR3 region has 14 residues. CDR3 bases: TGTGCCAGCAGCCCTGGACTGAACCAAGAGACCCAGTACTTC. Translating gives CASSPGLNQETQYF.

This clone was picked up a small number of times. The chain uses TRBV7-2 and TRBJ1-1, with D possibly being TRBD1 (5 bases). Trimming pared 3 bases from V and 10 bases from J, leaving 12 bases between. Germline V CDR1 and CDR2: SGHTA, FQGNSA. The CDR3 consists of 12 residues. CDR3 amino acids: CASSFRVGTAFF. The CDR3 DNA reads as TGTGCCAGCAGCTTTAGGGTAGGGACAGCTTTCTTT.

A note on this clone: Different DNA sequences within this sample yield the same CDR3. This rearrangement joins TRBV11-3 to TRBJ2-5; TRBD1 is a possible D gene (6 bases). The CDR3 spans 16 residues. Trimming pared 5 bases from V and 5 bases from J, leaving 21 bases between. CDR1 and CDR2 from the germline V gene are SGHNT and YENEEA. CDR3 sequence reads: CASSADGQIPGETQYF. The CDR3, as DNA: TGTGCCAGCAGCGCCGACGGACAGATACCAGGGGAGACCCAGTACTTC.

V gene TRBV10-3 combines with J gene TRBJ2-3; possible D gene TRBD2, 5 bases. CDR1 ENHRY and CDR2 SYGVKD come from the germline V gene. This CDR3 is 15 amino acids long. V dropped 6 bases and J dropped 4 bases, with 17 bases sitting between them. The CDR3 here is CAISAINEGADTQYF. DNA of the CDR3: TGTGCCATCAGCGCTATTAATGAGGGCGCAGATACGCAGTATTTT.

V usage is TRBV7-2 and J usage is TRBJ2-7; perhaps TRBD2 as D (6 bases). The germline V and J ends were trimmed by 3 bases and 3 bases, with 12 bases remaining between them. Germline V gives CDR1 SGHTA, CDR2 FQGNSA. The CDR3 is 14 amino acids. Here the CDR3 reads CASSFGGAIYEQYF. CDR3 nucleotide sequence: TGTGCCAGCAGCTTCGGCGGGGCCATCTACGAGCAGTACTTC.

This clone showed up just a few times. J is TRBJ2-7 and V is TRBV7-9, with D possibly being TRBD2 (7 bases). The germline CDR1 and CDR2 sequences are SEHNR and FQNEAQ (reference sequence). The V end was cut by 5 bases, the J end by 2 bases, with 13 bases between. The CDR3 consists of 14 residues. The CDR3 DNA reads as TGTGCCAGCAGCGTAGGGGGGGGTACCTACGAGCAGTACTTC. This gives the protein CASSVGGGTYEQYF.

A single count supports this clone. This rearrangement joins TRBV6-6 to TRBJ2-1; D uncertain. The germline V and J ends were trimmed by 5 bases and 9 bases, with 14 bases remaining between them. This CDR3 is 13 amino acids long. Germline values: CDR1 MNHNY, CDR2 SVGAGI (reference sequence). CDR3 DNA: TGTGCCAGCAGTATACCCCCTGTGGGTGAGCAGTTCTTC. Residues: CASSIPPVGEQFF.

The chain combines TRBV19 with TRBJ1-2; D call uncertain. Between the trimmed V and J ends, which lost 3 bases and 2 bases, there was a span of 16 bases. Germline CDR1 and CDR2: LNHDA and SQIVND (reference sequence). The CDR3 is 16 amino acids. The CDR3 nucleotides are TGTGCCAGTAGTATCGGGTCGGGTATCAGGAACTATGGCTACACCTTC. It is translated as CASSIGSGIRNYGYTF.

The CDR3 DNA reads TGTGCCAGTTTTCATCTCTGGGACAGGGGAGAATATGGCTACACCTTC. Translated: CASFHLWDRGEYGYTF. The chain links TRBV19 to TRBJ1-2, with 10 bases identical to TRBD1. Trimming cost V 8 bases and J 5 bases; bases outside gene matches: 14. Germline values: CDR1 LNHDA, CDR2 SQIVND (reference sequence). CDR3 length equals 16 residues.

The V gene is TRBV2, the J gene TRBJ1-4, with D possibly matching TRBD1 (5 bases). The CDR3 covers 15 residues. From germline, CDR1 is SNHLY and CDR2 FYNNEI. The germline V and J ends were trimmed by 4 bases and 0 bases, with 9 bases remaining between them. CDR3 nucleotides: TGTGCCAGCAGTGCTACAGGTGCAACTAATGAAAAACTGTTTTTT. It is translated as CASSATGATNEKLFF.

V and J are TRBV7-2 and TRBJ1-6; D gene uncertain. The CDR3 runs to 15 residues. V was cut by 1 base and J by 8 bases, with 12 bases left in between. Germline V gives CDR1 SGHTA, CDR2 FQGNSA. The CDR3 is CASSLGPHPDSPLHF. CDR3 in DNA: TGTGCCAGCAGCTTAGGACCACATCCCGATTCACCCCTCCACTTT.

This sequence joins TRBV7-9 and TRBJ2-7; TRBD2 agrees at 9 bases. The CDR3 consists of 15 residues. J lost 2 bases, V lost 5 bases, and 7 bases had no gene match. Germline values: CDR1 SEHNR, CDR2 FQNEAQ (reference sequence). CDR3 coding DNA: TGTGCCAGCAGCGTTAGCGGGGGAGGGCCCTACGAGCAGTACTTC. Translating gives CASSVSGGGPYEQYF.

The rearrangement uses TRBV7-3 and TRBJ2-1; D gene unclear. In germline, CDR1 is SGHTA, CDR2 FQGTGA. The CDR3 has 16 residues. V lost 2 bases and J lost 2, with 13 bases in between. Here the CDR3 reads CASSLPDERTYNEQFF. The CDR3 DNA reads as TGTGCCAGCAGCTTACCCGATGAGCGCACCTACAATGAGCAGTTCTTC.